This paragraph reports one TCR beta chain. The source of the sample is a study of cytomegalovirus exposure and HLA in healthy donors. CDR1 is MNHNS, CDR2 SASEGT, per germline. V shed 2 bases and J shed 3 bases, with 11 bases lying between them. The CDR3 has 15 amino acids. Both 60 Vbeta primers and 13 Jbeta primers went into the PCR. The method was immunoSEQ multiplex PCR; TCRdb's version includes in-frame clones alone and lacks a portion of them. The sample includes about 200,000 clones, roughly 80% of them seen just once. The TCR sequence derives from a girl under 18 in good health and CMV-seronegative. V usage is TRBV6-1 and J usage is TRBJ1-5; D remains unclear. The sequenced sample was PBMCs. The CDR3 region is CASSELGRDNQPQHF. CDR3 DNA sequence: TGTGCCAGCAGTGAACTGGGGAGGGACAATCAGCCCCAGCATTTT.